The 21 T cell receptor beta chains listed next were all sequenced from one sample in a study of shared clonotypes between healthy human individuals. The table came from immunoSEQ multiplex PCR; TCRdb's copy has only in-frame clones and leaves some out. The sample holds over a million clones, roughly 97% seen once. Sample: naive CD4+ T cells sorted from blood. Sample subset: CD45RA+ positively selected. The source is a man aged 25-45 years in good health.

This clone was counted a single time. The chain links TRBV28 to TRBJ1-2; D gene ambiguous. The CDR3 runs to 14 residues. CDR1 and CDR2 (germline): MDHEN, SYDVKM. V lost 3 bases and J 8 bases, leaving 16 bases between the germline ends. CDR3 coding DNA: TGTGCCAGCAGTTTGTATAAAATGACGGGCGGCTACACCTTC. Its protein product is CASSLYKMTGGYTF.

This rearrangement joins TRBV19 to TRBJ1-5; 9 bases map to TRBD1. Germline CDR1 and CDR2: LNHDA and SQIVND (reference sequence). The CDR3 loop spans 15 amino acids. Losses at the gene ends were 6 bases for V and 7 bases for J; bases not matched to a gene: 10. CDR3 nucleotides: TGTGCCAGTAGCGGGCCCGGGACAGGGTTGCAGCCCCAGCATTTT. Protein product: CASSGPGTGLQPQHF.

The rearrangement links TRBV5-8 to TRBJ2-3, with TRBD2 matching 8 bases. CDR3 length: 14 residues. CDR1 and CDR2 from the germline V gene are SGHTS and YDEGEE. The J segment lost 6 bases and the V segment lost 4 bases, leaving 7 bases of the junction unmatched. The CDR3 sequence: CASSVGTRSDTQYF. The DNA of the CDR3 is TGTGCCAGCAGCGTAGGGACTAGGAGTGATACGCAGTATTTT. Based on the CDR3 plus reference TRBV5-8 and TRBJ2-3, the full variable domain is EAGVTQSPTHLIKTRGQQATLRCSPISGHTSVYWYQQALGLGLQFLLWYDEGEERNRGNFPPRFSGRQFPNYSSELNVNALELEDSALYLCASSVGTRSDTQYFGPGTRLTVL.

This chain joins TRBV28 and TRBJ1-1; 10 nucleotides match TRBD1. The CDR3 contains 17 residues. CDR1 is MDHEN, CDR2 SYDVKM, per germline. V lost 4 bases to trimming and J lost 3 bases; unmatched junction nucleotides: 11. The CDR3 bases are TGTGCCAGCAGTTGGGACAGGGGATACCAATTTTACACTGAAGCTTTCTTT. Translation gives CASSWDRGYQFYTEAFF. Based on the CDR3 plus reference TRBV28 and TRBJ1-1, the full variable domain is DVKVTQSSRYLVKRTGEKVFLECVQDMDHENMFWYRQDPGLGLRLIYFSYDVKMKEKGDIPEGYSVSREKKERFSLILESASTNQTSMYLCASSWDRGYQFYTEAFFGQGTRLTVV.

The sample holds one count of this clone. V is TRBV4-3 and J is TRBJ1-4; no definite D call. Trimming took off 3 bases at V and 0 bases at J, with 11 bases between the two ends. Per germline, CDR1 LGHNA and CDR2 YSLEER. This CDR3 has 16 residues. CDR3 residues: CASSQGRRPTNEKLFF. The CDR3, as DNA: TGCGCCAGCAGCCAGGGTAGACGGCCAACTAATGAAAAACTGTTTTTT.

The chain uses TRBV11-2 and TRBJ2-1; 7 nucleotides line up with TRBD1. The V and J ends lost 2 bases and 6 bases, in that order; junction bases with no gene match: 1. The germline V gene has CDR1 SGHAT and CDR2 FQNNGV. This CDR3 region has 13 residues. The chain's CDR3 is CASSLSGGNEQFF. Written as DNA, the CDR3 is TGTGCCAGCAGCTTATCAGGGGGCAATGAGCAGTTCTTC.

A note on this clone: Additional DNA sequences in this sample encode the identical CDR3. The chain is built from TRBV5-1 and TRBJ2-7; 9 positions agree with TRBD1. The germline V gene has CDR1 SGHRS and CDR2 YFSETQ. This CDR3 contains 13 residues. V gave up 4 bases and J gave up 3 bases; unmatched junction bases: 2. This CDR3 is CASSLTGGYEQYF. In nucleotides, the CDR3 is TGCGCCAGCAGCCTGACAGGGGGCTACGAGCAGTACTTC.

This chain links TRBV9 with TRBJ1-2; tentatively, D is TRBD1 (5 bases). Germline assignment: CDR1 SGDLS and CDR2 YYNGEE. Trimming left V 0 bases short and J 1 base short, with 13 bases between. CDR3 length equals 16 residues. The CDR3 region has the DNA TGTGCCAGCAGCGTAGTTCCCCAGGGAAATAACTATGGCTACACCTTC. Its translation: CASSVVPQGNNYGYTF.

The chain is built from TRBV10-3 and TRBJ1-3, with 10 bases matching TRBD1. With V trimmed by 6 bases and J by 4 bases, 9 bases remained unmatched. The CDR3 length is 16 residues. Germline assignment: CDR1 ENHRY and CDR2 SYGVKD. The CDR3 bases are TGTGCCATCAGCGCCCGACAGGGGGCGTACGGAAACACCATATATTTT. This translates into CAISARQGAYGNTIYF.

This clone was recorded once. V and J are TRBV4-3 and TRBJ2-7; D is ambiguous. Germline values: CDR1 LGHNA, CDR2 YSLEER. The CDR3 contains 14 residues. V was shortened by 1 base and J by 4 bases, with 11 bases between the two germline ends. CDR3 DNA sequence: TGCGCCAGCAGCCAAGGTGGGGTTACGTACGAGCAGTACTTC. Translating it yields CASSQGGVTYEQYF.

The chain combines TRBV7-6 with TRBJ1-4; D is unresolved. This CDR3 has 14 amino acids. The germline V gene has CDR1 SGHVS and CDR2 FNYEAQ. The germline V and J ends were trimmed by 6 bases and 3 bases, with 11 bases remaining between them. The CDR3: CASSLHRANEKLFF. DNA of the CDR3: TGTGCCAGCAGTCTCCACCGAGCTAATGAAAAACTGTTTTTT.

The chain has TRBV5-1 and TRBJ2-7; D may be TRBD1 (6 bases). This CDR3 has 16 residues. V was trimmed by 4 bases and J by 5 bases, leaving 22 bases between them. The germline V gene encodes CDR1 SGHRS and CDR2 YFSETQ. The CDR3 region is CASSGVTGPRQNEQYF. DNA of the CDR3: TGCGCCAGCAGCGGCGTGACAGGACCCCGGCAGAACGAGCAGTACTTC.

The rearrangement joins TRBV5-4 to TRBJ2-6; D not certain. CDR1 is SGHNT and CDR2 is YYREEE in the germline V gene (reference sequence). Trimming left V 1 base short and J 4 bases short, with 3 bases between. The CDR3 covers 13 residues. The CDR3 DNA is TGTGCCAGCAGCTTGTTAGGGGCCAACGTCCTGACTTTC. Its translation: CASSLLGANVLTF.

The chain employs TRBV5-6 and TRBJ1-4, with D maybe TRBD1 (5 bases). This CDR3 comprises 17 residues. CDR1 SGHDT and CDR2 YYEEEE come from the germline V gene. Trimming took off 3 bases at V and 2 bases at J, with 17 bases between the two ends. CDR3 sequence (DNA): TGTGCCAGCAGCTCGGGACCCTTGAGGCCTACTAATGAAAAACTGTTTTTT. It translates to CASSSGPLRPTNEKLFF.

On this clone itself: The sample has other DNA sequences that encode this CDR3 too. CDR3 protein: CASSLSGTGTDTQYF. DNA of the CDR3: TGTGCCAGCAGCCTCTCCGGGACAGGAACAGATACGCAGTATTTT. The V call is TRBV28, the J call TRBJ2-3, with 8 bases fitting TRBD1. The CDR3 runs to 15 residues. Germline CDR1 and CDR2: MDHEN and SYDVKM. V lost 6 bases, J lost 3 bases, and 8 bases stayed unmatched.

This chain uses TRBV11-3 with TRBJ2-5, with 7 bases matching TRBD2. This CDR3 has 15 residues. Germline trimming cut 5 bases from V and 0 bases from J; bases unmatched to any gene: 6. Per germline, CDR1 SGHNT and CDR2 YENEEA. CDR3 bases: TGTGCCAGCAGCCCAAGCGGGATGTACCAAGAGACCCAGTACTTC. Amino acid sequence: CASSPSGMYQETQYF.

J is TRBJ1-5 and V is TRBV5-1, with TRBD1 matching 8 bases. The CDR3 covers 15 residues. Germline assignment: CDR1 SGHRS and CDR2 YFSETQ. V lost 4 bases, J lost 3 bases, and 6 bases stayed unmatched. The DNA of the CDR3 is TGCGCCAGCAGCCCAAGGACAGGGTCCAATCAGCCCCAGCATTTT. Its protein product is CASSPRTGSNQPQHF.

The V call is TRBV6-5, the J call TRBJ2-1; D unclear. Trimming took 2 bases from V and 4 from J, leaving 15 bases between them. CDR1 and CDR2 (germline): MNHEY, SVGAGI. The CDR3 is 16 residues long. CDR3 coding DNA: TGTGCCAGCAGTTACGATGTGGACCCGACATACAATGAGCAGTTCTTC. It codes for CASSYDVDPTYNEQFF.

This rearrangement joins TRBV29-1 to TRBJ1-4, with D uncertain. The germline V and J ends were trimmed by 3 bases and 5 bases, with 13 bases remaining between them. The CDR3 spans 14 residues. Germline-derived CDR1 and CDR2 are SQVTM and ANQGSEA. CDR3 sequence: CSVERRNGNEKLFF. The CDR3 DNA reads TGCAGCGTTGAGCGACGGAATGGAAATGAAAAACTGTTTTTT. The complete variable domain, with remaining parts taken from reference TRBV29-1 and TRBJ1-4, reads SAVISQKPSRDICQRGTSLTIQCQVDSQVTMMFWYRQQPGQSLTLIATANQGSEATYESGFVIDKFPISRPNLTFSTLTVSNMSPEDSSIYLCSVERRNGNEKLFFGSGTQLSVL.

The gene calls are TRBV12-5 and TRBJ1-1, with TRBD1 as a possible D gene (6 bases). CDR1 is LGHNT and CDR2 is FRNRAP in the germline V gene. Trimming left V 1 base short and J 11 bases short, with 11 bases between. The CDR3 has 12 amino acids. The chain's CDR3 is CASGLEGHRAFF. The CDR3 nucleotides are TGTGCTAGTGGTTTGGAGGGACACCGGGCTTTCTTT. Based on the CDR3 plus reference TRBV12-5 and TRBJ1-1, the full variable domain is DARVTQTPRHKVTEMGQEVTMRCQPILGHNTVFWYRQTMMQGLELLAYFRNRAPLDDSGMPKDRFSAEMPDATLATLKIQPSEPRDSAVYFCASGLEGHRAFFGQGTRLTVV.

The chain couples TRBV15 to TRBJ2-1; TRBD2 matches at 10 bases. CDR3 length: 16 amino acids. The junction had 3 bases not matched to a gene; V was cut back by 0 bases and J by 4 bases. The V gene's germline CDR1 is LNHNV and CDR2 YYDKDF (reference sequence). DNA for the CDR3: TGTGCCACCAGCAGAGAGGTACTAGCGGGGTACAATGAGCAGTTCTTC. Its protein is CATSREVLAGYNEQFF.